This TCR beta chain stems from a study of a mutant IDH1 vaccine in newly diagnosed glioma. Across the whole study: The treated group averaged about 41 years old and was roughly 60% male, about 38% female.

This CDR3 spans 15 amino acids. The germline V and J ends were trimmed by 0 bases and 3 bases, with 9 bases remaining between them. The germline gives CDR1 SGHVS, CDR2 FNYEAQ. The data were produced by immunoSEQ multiplex PCR, yet TCRdb's version contains in-frame clones alone and is incomplete. In the table there are over 50,000 clones, about 80% of which are singletons. Comment on this clone: Its antigen is currently unknown.

Indicated time point: week 5, during vaccination. Vaccination used 300 ug of mutant IDH1 20-mer peptide per dose, with topical imiquimod. The chain carries TRBV7-6 and TRBJ1-3; maybe TRBD1 (5 bases). The sequence was obtained from a man aged 25-45 years with glioma. The sample consisted of PBMCs, taken from a glioma patient whose treatment included an IDH1 peptide vaccine. The CDR3 loop is CASSLAGAGGNTIYF. CDR3 sequence (DNA): TGTGCCAGCAGCTTAGCAGGGGCAGGTGGAAACACCATATATTTT.